The T cell receptor (beta chain) described here comes from a study of cytomegalovirus exposure and HLA in healthy donors. Germline lookup yields CDR1 MNHEY and CDR2 SVGAGI. The CDR3 runs 14 residues. Trimming removed 4 bases from V and 0 bases from J, with 9 bases in between. Primers for the PCR totalled 60 Vbeta and 13 Jbeta. Data came from immunoSEQ multiplex PCR; TCRdb stores just in-frame clones and leaves some out. The data show around 120,000 clones, approximately 80% seen once. Unrecorded immune exposures were likely, despite nominal health at sampling. V and J are TRBV6-5 and TRBJ1-1, with D unclear. Specimen: PBMCs. The receptor was derived from a female donor in good health and CMV-seropositive. The CDR3 loop reads CASSLNYVNTEAFF. CDR3 DNA: TGTGCCAGCAGTTTGAACTATGTGAACACTGAAGCTTTCTTT.